The entry below describes one T cell receptor beta chain. The sample comes from a study of blood T cell repertoires in COVID-19. Study-level information: Nucleic acid was either cDNA or gDNA, and it came from T cells, B-cell-depleted T cells, or PBMCs.

V lost 6 bases to trimming and J lost 2 bases; unmatched junction nucleotides: 5. The CDR3 is 14 amino acids. The germline CDR1 and CDR2 sequences are SNHLY and FYNNEI. Profiled with immunoSEQ multiplex PCR; TCRdb holds only in-frame clones, not every one. The table lists around 200,000 clones, around three quarters of them singletons, with less than 7% in the top ten. Material: peripheral blood. The TCR sequence derives from a woman aged 70-85 years with acute or convalescent COVID-19. The V gene is TRBV2, the J gene TRBJ2-3, with 7 bases fitting TRBD1. The CDR3 DNA sequence: TGTGCCAGCAGCCAACAGGGGCCCACAGATACGCAGTATTTT. This translates into CASSQQGPTDTQYF.